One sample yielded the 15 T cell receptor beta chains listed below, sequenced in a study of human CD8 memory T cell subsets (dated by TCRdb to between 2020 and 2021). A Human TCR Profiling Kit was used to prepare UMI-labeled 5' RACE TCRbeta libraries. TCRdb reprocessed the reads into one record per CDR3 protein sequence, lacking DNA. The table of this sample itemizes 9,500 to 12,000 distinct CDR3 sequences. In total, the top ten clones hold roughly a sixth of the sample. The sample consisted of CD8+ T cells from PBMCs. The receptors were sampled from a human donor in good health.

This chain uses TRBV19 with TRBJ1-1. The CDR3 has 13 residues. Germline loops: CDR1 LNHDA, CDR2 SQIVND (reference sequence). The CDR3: CASSPDFATEAFF.

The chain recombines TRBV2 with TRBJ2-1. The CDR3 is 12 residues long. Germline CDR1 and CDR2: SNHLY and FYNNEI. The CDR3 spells CASNGGYNEQFF.

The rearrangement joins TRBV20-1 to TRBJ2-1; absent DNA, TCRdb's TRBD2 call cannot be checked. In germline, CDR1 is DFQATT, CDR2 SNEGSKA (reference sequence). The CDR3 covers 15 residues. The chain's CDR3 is CSAIRGYGASNEQFF.

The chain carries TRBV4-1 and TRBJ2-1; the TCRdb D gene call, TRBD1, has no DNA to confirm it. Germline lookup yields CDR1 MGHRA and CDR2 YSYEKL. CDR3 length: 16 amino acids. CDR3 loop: CASSVLGPGSYNEQFF.

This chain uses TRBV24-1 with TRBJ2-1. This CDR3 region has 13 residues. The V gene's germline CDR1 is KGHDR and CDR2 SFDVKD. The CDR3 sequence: CATSDLMGNEQFF.

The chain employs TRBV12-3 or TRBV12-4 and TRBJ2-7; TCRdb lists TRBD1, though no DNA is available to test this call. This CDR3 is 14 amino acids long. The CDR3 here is CASSFNRGNREQYF.

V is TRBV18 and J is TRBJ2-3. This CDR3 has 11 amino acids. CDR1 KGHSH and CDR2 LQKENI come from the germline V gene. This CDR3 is CASSPSDTQYF.

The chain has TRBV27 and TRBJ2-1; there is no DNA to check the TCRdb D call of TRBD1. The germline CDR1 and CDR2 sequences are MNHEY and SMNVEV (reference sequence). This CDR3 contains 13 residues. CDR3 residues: CASSPTGANEQFF.

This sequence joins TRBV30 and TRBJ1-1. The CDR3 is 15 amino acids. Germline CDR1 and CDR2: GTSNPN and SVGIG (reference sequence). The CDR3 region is CAWSFPGGTYTEAFF.

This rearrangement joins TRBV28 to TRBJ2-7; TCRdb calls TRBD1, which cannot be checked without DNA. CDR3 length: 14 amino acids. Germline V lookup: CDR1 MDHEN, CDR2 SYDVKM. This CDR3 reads CASSFGQGVYEQYF.

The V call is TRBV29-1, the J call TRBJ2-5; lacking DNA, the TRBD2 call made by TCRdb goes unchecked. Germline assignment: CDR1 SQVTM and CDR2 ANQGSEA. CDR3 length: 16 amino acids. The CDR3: CSVELAGFHLQETQYF.

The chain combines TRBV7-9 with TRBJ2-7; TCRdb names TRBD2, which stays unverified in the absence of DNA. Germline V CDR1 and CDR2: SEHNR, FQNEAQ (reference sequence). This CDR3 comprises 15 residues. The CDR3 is CASSSAGRGFNEQYF.

The CDR3 spells CASSIGTYTGEQYF. The chain employs TRBV19 and TRBJ2-7; no DNA is available, so the TRBD2 call from TCRdb remains unchecked. The CDR3 has 14 amino acids. Germline CDR1 reads LNHDA; CDR2 reads SQIVND (reference sequence).

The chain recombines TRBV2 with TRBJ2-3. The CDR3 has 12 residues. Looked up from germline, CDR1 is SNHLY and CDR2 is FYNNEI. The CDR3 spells CASSEWVDTQYF. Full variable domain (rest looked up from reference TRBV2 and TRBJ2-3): EPEVTQTPSHQVTQMGQEVILRCVPISNHLYFYWYRQILGQKVEFLVSFYNNEISEKSEIFDDQFSVERPDGSNFTLKIRSTKLEDSAMYFCASSEWVDTQYFGPGTRLTVL.

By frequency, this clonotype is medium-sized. CDR3: CASSLEGPLEQYF. V gene TRBV5-1 combines with J gene TRBJ2-7. Germline CDR1 SGHRS, CDR2 YFSETQ. The CDR3 covers 13 residues.